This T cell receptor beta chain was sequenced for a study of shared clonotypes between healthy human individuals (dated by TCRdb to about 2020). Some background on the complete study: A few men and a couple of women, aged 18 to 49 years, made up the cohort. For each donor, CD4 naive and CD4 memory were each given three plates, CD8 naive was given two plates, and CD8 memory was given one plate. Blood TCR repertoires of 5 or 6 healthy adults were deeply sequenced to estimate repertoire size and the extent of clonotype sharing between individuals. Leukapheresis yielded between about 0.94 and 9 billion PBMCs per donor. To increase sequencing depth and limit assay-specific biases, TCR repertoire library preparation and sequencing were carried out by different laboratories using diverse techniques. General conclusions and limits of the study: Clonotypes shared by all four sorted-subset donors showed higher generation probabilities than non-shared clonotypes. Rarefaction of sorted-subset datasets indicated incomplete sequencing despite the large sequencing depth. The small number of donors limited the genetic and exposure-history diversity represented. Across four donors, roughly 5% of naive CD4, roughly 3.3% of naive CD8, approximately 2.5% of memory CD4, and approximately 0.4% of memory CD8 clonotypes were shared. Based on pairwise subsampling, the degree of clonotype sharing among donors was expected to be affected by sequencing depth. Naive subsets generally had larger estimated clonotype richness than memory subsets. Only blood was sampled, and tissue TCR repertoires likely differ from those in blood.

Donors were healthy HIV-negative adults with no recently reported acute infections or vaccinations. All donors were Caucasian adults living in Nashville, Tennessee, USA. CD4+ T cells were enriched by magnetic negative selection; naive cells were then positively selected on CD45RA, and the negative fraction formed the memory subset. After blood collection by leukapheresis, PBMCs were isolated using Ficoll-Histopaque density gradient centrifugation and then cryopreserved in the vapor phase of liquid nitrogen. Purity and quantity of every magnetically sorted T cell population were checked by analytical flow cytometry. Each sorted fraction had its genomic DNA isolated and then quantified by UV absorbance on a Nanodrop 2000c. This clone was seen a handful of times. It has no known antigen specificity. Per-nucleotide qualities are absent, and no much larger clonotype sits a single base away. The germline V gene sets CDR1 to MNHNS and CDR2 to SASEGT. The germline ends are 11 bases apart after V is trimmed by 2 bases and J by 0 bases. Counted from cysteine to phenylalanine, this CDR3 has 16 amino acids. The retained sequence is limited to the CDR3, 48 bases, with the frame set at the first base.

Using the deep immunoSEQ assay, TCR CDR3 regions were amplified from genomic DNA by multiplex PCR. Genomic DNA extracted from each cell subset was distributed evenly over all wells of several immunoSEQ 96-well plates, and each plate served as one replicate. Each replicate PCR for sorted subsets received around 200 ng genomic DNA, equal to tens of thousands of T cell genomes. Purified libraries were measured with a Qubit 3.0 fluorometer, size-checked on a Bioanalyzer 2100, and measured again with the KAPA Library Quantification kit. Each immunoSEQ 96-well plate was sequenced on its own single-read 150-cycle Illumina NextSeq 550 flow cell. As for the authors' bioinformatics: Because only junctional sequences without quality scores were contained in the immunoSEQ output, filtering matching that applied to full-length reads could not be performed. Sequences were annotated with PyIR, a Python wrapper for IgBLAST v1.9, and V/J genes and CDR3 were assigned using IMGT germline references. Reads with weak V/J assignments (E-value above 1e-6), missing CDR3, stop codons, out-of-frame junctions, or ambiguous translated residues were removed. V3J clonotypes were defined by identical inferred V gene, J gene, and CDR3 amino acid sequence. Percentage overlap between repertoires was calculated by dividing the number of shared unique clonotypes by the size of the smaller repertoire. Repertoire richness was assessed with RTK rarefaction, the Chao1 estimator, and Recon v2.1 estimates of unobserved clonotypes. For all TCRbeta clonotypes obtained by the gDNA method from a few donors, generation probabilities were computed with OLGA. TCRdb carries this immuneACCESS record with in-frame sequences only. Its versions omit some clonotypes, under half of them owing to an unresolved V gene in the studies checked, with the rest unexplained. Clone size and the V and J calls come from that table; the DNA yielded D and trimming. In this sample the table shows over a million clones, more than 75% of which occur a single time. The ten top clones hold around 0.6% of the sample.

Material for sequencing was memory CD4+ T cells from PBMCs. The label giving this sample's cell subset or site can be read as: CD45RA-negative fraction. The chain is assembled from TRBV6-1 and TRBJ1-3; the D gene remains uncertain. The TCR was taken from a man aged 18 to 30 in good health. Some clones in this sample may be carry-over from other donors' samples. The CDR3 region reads CASSESDPASGNTIYF. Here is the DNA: TGTGCCAGCAGTGAATCTGATCCCGCCTCTGGAAACACCATATATTTT.